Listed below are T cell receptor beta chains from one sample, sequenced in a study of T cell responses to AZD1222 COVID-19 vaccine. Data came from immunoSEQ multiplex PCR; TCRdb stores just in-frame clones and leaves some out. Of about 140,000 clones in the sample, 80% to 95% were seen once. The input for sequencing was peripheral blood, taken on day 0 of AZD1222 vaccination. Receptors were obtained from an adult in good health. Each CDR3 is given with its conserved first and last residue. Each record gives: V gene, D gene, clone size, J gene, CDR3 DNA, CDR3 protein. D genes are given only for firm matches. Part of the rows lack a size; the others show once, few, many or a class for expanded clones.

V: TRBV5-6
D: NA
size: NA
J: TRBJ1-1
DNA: TGTGCCAGCAGCTTTAGGGCTGAAGCTTTCTTT
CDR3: CASSFRAEAFF

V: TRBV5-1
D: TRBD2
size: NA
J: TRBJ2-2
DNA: TGCGCCAGCAGCCCCGGACTAGAGGGGACCGGGGAGCTGTTTTTT
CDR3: CASSPGLEGTGELFF

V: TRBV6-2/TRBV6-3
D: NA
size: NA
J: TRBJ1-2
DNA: TGTGCCAGCAGTTACCTTAGAGGGAGGGGCTACACCTTC
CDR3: CASSYLRGRGYTF

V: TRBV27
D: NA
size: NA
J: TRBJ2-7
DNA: TGTGCCAGCAGTTTATATAGAGGGTCTGAGCAGTACTTC
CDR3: CASSLYRGSEQYF

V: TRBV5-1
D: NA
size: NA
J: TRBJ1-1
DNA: TGCGCCAGCAGCTTGGAGGTGAACACTGAAGCTTTCTTT
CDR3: CASSLEVNTEAFF

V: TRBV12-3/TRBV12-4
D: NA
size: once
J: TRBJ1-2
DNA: TGTGCCACCCAAGGCAGGCGCTATGGCTACACCTTC
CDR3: CATQGRRYGYTF

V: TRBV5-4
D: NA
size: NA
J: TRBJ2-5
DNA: TGTGCCAGCAGCTTGCGGGAGCTGGAGACCCAGTACTTC
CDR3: CASSLRELETQYF

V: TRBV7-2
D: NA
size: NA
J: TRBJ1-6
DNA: TGTGCCAGCAGCACCCTTCCGGGAGGGAGTTTTAATTCACCCCTCCACTTT
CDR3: CASSTLPGGSFNSPLHF

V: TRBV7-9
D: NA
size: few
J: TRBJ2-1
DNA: TGTGCCAGCAGCCCACCCCCGAATTCCTACAATGAGCAGTTCTTC
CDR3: CASSPPPNSYNEQFF

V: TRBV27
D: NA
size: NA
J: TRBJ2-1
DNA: TGTGCCAGCGGGGCCTCTAGCTCCTACAATGAGCAGTTCTTC
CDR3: CASGASSSYNEQFF

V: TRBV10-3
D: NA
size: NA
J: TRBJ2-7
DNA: TGTGCCATCAGTGACATCGTCTCCTACGAGCAGTACTTC
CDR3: CAISDIVSYEQYF

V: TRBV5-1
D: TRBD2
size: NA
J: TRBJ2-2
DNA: TGCGCCAGCAGCTTGGCCATGGCGGGAGGGCGCACCGGGGAGCTGTTTTTT
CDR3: CASSLAMAGGRTGELFF

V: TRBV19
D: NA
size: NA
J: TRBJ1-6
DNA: TGTGCCAGTAGTATTCCCCGCCGGGATTCACCCCTCCACTTT
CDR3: CASSIPRRDSPLHF

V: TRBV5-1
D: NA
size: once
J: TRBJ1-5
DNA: TGCGCCAGCAGACCTGACCCAAATAGCAATCAGCCCCAGCATTTT
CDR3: CASRPDPNSNQPQHF

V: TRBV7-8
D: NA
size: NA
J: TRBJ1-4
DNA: TGTGCCAGCAGCGCCGCCCCTCATCAAGGGGCGTACGAAAAACTGTTTTTT
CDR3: CASSAAPHQGAYEKLFF

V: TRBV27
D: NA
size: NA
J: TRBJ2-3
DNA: TGTGCCAGCAGTTTCGACAGACGCACAGATACGCAGTATTTT
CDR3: CASSFDRRTDTQYF

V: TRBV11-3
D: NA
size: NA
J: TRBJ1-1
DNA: TGTGCCAGCAGCTTGGGGCGGACTGAAGCTTTCTTT
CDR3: CASSLGRTEAFF

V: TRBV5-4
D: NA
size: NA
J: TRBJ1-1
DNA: TGTGCCAGCAGCTTGCAAGGGAAGGAAGCTTTCTTT
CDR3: CASSLQGKEAFF

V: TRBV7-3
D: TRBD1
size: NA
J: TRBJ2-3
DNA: TGTGCCAGCAGCTTACCCCCGGACAGGTATACGCAGTATTTT
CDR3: CASSLPPDRYTQYF

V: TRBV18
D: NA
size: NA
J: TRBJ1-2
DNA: TGTGCCAGCACTAAGACAGACATTTATGGCTACACCTTC
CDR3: CASTKTDIYGYTF

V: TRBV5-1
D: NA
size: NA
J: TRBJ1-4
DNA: TGCGCCAGCAGCTTGGTCGGAAGAAGATCGACAACTAATGAAAAACTGTTTTTT
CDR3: CASSLVGRRSTTNEKLFF

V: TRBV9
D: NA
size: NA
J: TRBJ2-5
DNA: TGTGCCAGCAGCGTAGAGCCAGGGAGCCAAGAGACCCAGTACTTC
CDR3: CASSVEPGSQETQYF

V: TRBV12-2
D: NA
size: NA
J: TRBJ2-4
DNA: TGTGCAAGTCGCTTAGAGGGACTAGCGGGAGTACCGGCCAAAAACATTCAGTACTTC
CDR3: CASRLEGLAGVPAKNIQYF

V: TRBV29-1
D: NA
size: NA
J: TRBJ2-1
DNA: TGCAGCGTTGAAGCTGGGGGGGGGCCCTACAATGAGCAGTTCTTC
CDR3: CSVEAGGGPYNEQFF

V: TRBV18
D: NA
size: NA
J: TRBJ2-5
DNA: TGTGCCAGCTCACCCCCAGCGGGCCCGAGGGAGACCCAGTACTTC
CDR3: CASSPPAGPRETQYF